This T cell receptor beta chain was sequenced for a study of blood T cell repertoires in COVID-19. Study-wide background: From the United States, Italy and Spain came samples of acute and convalescent COVID-19. PBMCs, B-cell-depleted T cells, or T cells were the source of the cDNA or gDNA that made up the material.

This CDR3 has 16 residues. Germline CDR1 is LGHDT and CDR2 is YNNKEL (reference sequence). The V end lost 6 bases, the J end lost 6 bases, and 20 bases lay between the germline ends. In the original workflow: Nucleated cell counts were estimated from reference gene primer amplification. Repertoires were generated with immunoSEQ multiplex PCR, while TCRdb's copy carries only in-frame clones and drops some. The V and J calls and clone size were taken over from that table, and D and trimming were inferred from the DNA. The profile covers approximately 40,000 clones, with about 90% appearing a single time and approximately 10% taken by the ten largest.

This chain joins TRBV3-1 (or the pseudogene TRBV3-2) and TRBJ2-2, with D maybe TRBD1 (6 bases). The source of this sequence is a woman in her 70s with acute or convalescent COVID-19. Specimen: peripheral blood. For the CDR3, the DNA is TGTGCCAGCAGGAGAATTGCAGGGGCCTCCCCCGGGGAGCTGTTTTTT. This codes for CASRRIAGASPGELFF.